This is a list of T cell receptor beta chains from one sample in a study of blood T cells in healthy people across ages. TCRdb recomputed calls from the 5' RACE reads with MiXCR, one row per CDR3 protein. The data show over a million distinct CDR3 sequences, 59% seen once. Sequencing was carried out using blood. Receptors were obtained from a man younger than 30 in good health. Each CDR3 is given with its conserved first and last residue. Each record gives: D gene, J gene, CDR3 length, V gene, clone size, CDR3 protein, CDR3 DNA. D genes are given only for firm matches. Clone size is stated in some rows and not others, as once, few, many or a class when expanded.

>TRBD1|TRBJ2-3|15|TRBV7-9|.
CASSLLGTDADTQYF
TGTGCCAGCAGCTTACTTGGGACAGACGCAGATACGCAGTATTTT
>.|TRBJ2-6|15|TRBV7-9|.
CASSDYRAGANVLTF
TGTGCCAGCAGCGACTACAGGGCCGGGGCCAACGTCCTGACTTTC
>.|TRBJ2-7|13|TRBV20-1|few
CSARDLRDGEQYF
TGCAGTGCTAGAGATTTGAGGGATGGCGAGCAGTACTTC
>.|TRBJ2-7|16|TRBV19|.
CASSMAHLVPTYEQYF
TGTGCCAGTAGTATGGCACACCTCGTACCCACCTACGAGCAGTACTTC
>.|TRBJ1-1|14|TRBV15|once
CATSRDLVNTEAFF
TGTGCCACCAGCAGAGATTTGGTGAACACTGAAGCTTTCTTT
>.|TRBJ2-7|12|TRBV12-3/TRBV12-4|few
CASSTGTLEQYF
TGTGCCAGCAGTACCGGGACCCTCGAGCAGTACTTC
>.|TRBJ2-4|15|TRBV7-6|.
CASSSTGRPLGEQYF
TGTGCCAGCAGCTCGACAGGGAGGCCTCTGGGGGAGCAGTACTTC
>.|TRBJ2-7|15|TRBV27|.
CASSFIPGPNYEQYF
TGTGCCAGCAGTTTTATCCCGGGACCAAACTACGAGCAGTACTTC
>.|TRBJ2-5|14|TRBV4-1|.
CASSQNSLRETQYF
TGCGCCAGCAGCCAGAACAGCCTACGGGAGACCCAGTACTTC
>.|TRBJ2-6|14|TRBV12-3/TRBV12-4|.
CASSAPFGANVLTF
TGTGCCAGCAGTGCCCCGTTTGGGGCCAACGTCCTGACTTTC
>.|TRBJ1-4|13|TRBV6-5|.
CASSYNSDEKLFF
TGTGCCAGCAGTTATAACAGTGATGAAAAACTGTTTTTT
>.|TRBJ1-1|10|TRBV27|.
CASGENEAFF
TGTGCCAGTGGGGAGAATGAAGCTTTCTTT
>TRBD1|TRBJ1-5|14|TRBV27|.
CASGQGLSNQPQHF
TGTGCCAGCGGACAGGGACTGAGCAATCAGCCCCAGCATTTT
>.|TRBJ2-3|16|TRBV29-1|.
CSVRGESGASTDTQYF
TGCAGCGTTAGAGGGGAGTCAGGAGCTAGCACAGATACGCAGTATTTT
>TRBD1|TRBJ2-4|16|TRBV4-3|.
CASSHLFGTGLPEQYF
TGCGCCAGCAGCCATTTATTTGGGACAGGGCTTCCGGAGCAGTACTTC
>.|TRBJ2-1|11|TRBV7-2|.
CASSIGGTQFF
TGTGCCAGCAGCATTGGGGGGACCCAGTTCTTC
>TRBD1|TRBJ2-5|14|TRBV29-1|.
CSAALGQDFETQYF
TGCAGCGCTGCTCTGGGACAGGATTTTGAGACCCAGTACTTC
>TRBD1|TRBJ1-2|14|TRBV29-1|few
CSVTQTQGAYGYTF
TGCAGCGTTACCCAAACACAGGGGGCCTATGGCTACACCTTC
>.|TRBJ1-6|14|TRBV7-9|.
CASSLTAAGTPLHF
TGTGCCAGCAGCTTAACTGCCGCTGGAACACCCCTCCACTTT
>.|TRBJ1-2|17|TRBV5-1|.
CASSLDVTGKMDYGYTF
TGCGCCAGCAGCTTGGATGTGACAGGCAAGATGGACTATGGCTACACCTTC
>.|TRBJ2-7|13|TRBV5-1|.
CASSVEVNYEQYF
TGCGCCAGCAGCGTGGAGGTGAACTACGAGCAGTACTTC
>.|TRBJ2-3|17|TRBV28|.
CASSSSGGGHRADTQYF
TGTGCCAGCAGTAGCAGTGGTGGGGGTCACCGGGCAGATACGCAGTATTTT
>.|TRBJ2-3|16|TRBV20-1|.
CSALKDRGAVTDTQYF
TGCAGTGCTCTTAAGGACCGGGGGGCGGTTACAGATACGCAGTATTTT
>TRBD1|TRBJ1-4|15|TRBV20-1|.
CSARASGGEFEKLFF
TGCAGTGCTAGAGCCTCAGGGGGGGAATTTGAAAAACTGTTTTTT
>.|TRBJ2-1|15|TRBV30|.
CAWREGSSSYSEQFF
TGTGCCTGGAGAGAGGGATCCAGCTCCTACAGTGAGCAGTTCTTC
>TRBD1|TRBJ2-5|16|TRBV6-1|.
CTSSEMVGQAGETQYF
TGTACCAGCAGTGAAATGGTTGGACAGGCTGGGGAGACCCAGTACTTC
>TRBD2|TRBJ2-1|16|TRBV6-5|.
CASSYSIAGGTNKQFF
TGTGCCAGCAGTTACTCGATAGCGGGGGGTACCAATAAGCAGTTCTTC
>.|TRBJ1-1|15|TRBV5-1|.
CASSLGQPGDTEAFF
TGCGCCAGCAGCTTGGGACAACCGGGGGACACTGAAGCTTTCTTT
>.|TRBJ2-2|12|TRBV7-6|.
CASSLESGELFF
TGTGCCAGCAGCTTGGAATCCGGGGAGCTGTTTTTT
>TRBD2|TRBJ2-3|16|TRBV12-3/TRBV12-4|.
CASSLWTSGGPDTQYF
TGTGCCAGCAGTTTATGGACTAGCGGGGGGCCAGATACGCAGTATTTT
>.|TRBJ2-7|15|TRBV6-1|once
CASTLMGHGGYEQYF
TGTGCCAGTACCTTGATGGGCCACGGTGGCTACGAGCAGTACTTC
>.|TRBJ1-2|17|TRBV7-2|few
CASSLGTGDFSNYGYTF
TGTGCCAGCAGCTTAGGCACCGGGGACTTTTCCAACTATGGCTACACCTTC